The T cell receptor beta chain described here comes from a study of identical twins. The study's findings and limits: Less excess twin sharing appeared in beta out-of-frame sequences. Models underestimated how often monozygotic twins shared out-of-frame TCR alpha.

In regard to this clonotype: Its antigen remains unknown.

In TCRdb, the 5' RACE reads were re-called with MiXCR into one record per CDR3 protein. The sample holds a few hundred thousand distinct CDR3 sequences; 24% are singletons and the top ten take 2.9%. Germline V lookup: CDR1 MNHEY, CDR2 SVGEGT. V lost 5 bases and J lost 4; bases outside the gene matches: 14. The CDR3 totals 18 residues. Another study also made use of these data, one on T cells expressing NK-cell markers. That source reports: Each TCR beta repertoire originated in sorted T cells that were CD3+CD56+NKG2C+, CD3+CD56+NKG2C- or CD3+CD56-NKG2C+. Whether expanded NKG2C-expressing T cell clones recognize HCMV is unknown.

The chain couples TRBV6-2 or TRBV6-3 to TRBJ2-3; 11 bases agree with TRBD2. What was sequenced was CD4+ T cells sorted from blood. The origin of this receptor is a young woman in good health. CDR3 DNA sequence: TGTGCCAGCAGTCTACATAATTTGGGACTAGCGGCGGCAGATACGCAGTATTTT. It translates to CASSLHNLGLAAADTQYF.